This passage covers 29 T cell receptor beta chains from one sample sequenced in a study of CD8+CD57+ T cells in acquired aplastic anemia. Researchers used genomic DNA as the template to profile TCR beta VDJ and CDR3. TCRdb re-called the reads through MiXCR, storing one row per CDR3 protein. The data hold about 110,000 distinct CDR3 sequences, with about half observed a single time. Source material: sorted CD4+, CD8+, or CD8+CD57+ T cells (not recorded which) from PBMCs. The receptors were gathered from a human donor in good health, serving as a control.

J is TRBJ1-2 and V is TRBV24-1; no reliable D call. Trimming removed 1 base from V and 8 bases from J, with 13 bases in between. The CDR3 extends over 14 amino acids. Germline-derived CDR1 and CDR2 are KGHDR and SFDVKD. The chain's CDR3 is CATSDFGESEGYTF. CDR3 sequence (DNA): TGTGCCACCAGTGATTTCGGGGAGAGCGAAGGCTACACCTTC.

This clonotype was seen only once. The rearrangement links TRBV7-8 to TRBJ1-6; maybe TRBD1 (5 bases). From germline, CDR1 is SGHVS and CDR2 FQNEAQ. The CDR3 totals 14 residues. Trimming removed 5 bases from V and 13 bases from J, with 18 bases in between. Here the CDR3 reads CASSTVAGMGPLHF. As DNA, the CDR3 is TGTGCCAGCAGCACCGTGGCAGGGATGGGCCCCCTCCACTTT.

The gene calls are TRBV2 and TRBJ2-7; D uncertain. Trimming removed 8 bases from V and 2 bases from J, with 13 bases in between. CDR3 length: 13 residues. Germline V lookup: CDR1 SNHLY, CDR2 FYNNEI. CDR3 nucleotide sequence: TGTGCCAGCCGGCGGCCCAACACCTACGAGCAGTACTTC. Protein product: CASRRPNTYEQYF.

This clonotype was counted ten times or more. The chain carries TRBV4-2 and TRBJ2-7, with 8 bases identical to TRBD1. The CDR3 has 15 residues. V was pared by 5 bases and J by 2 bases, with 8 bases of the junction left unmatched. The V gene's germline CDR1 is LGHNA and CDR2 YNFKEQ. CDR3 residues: CASSRNRGDTYEQYF. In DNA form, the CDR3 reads TGTGCCAGCAGCAGAAACAGGGGGGACACCTACGAGCAGTACTTC.

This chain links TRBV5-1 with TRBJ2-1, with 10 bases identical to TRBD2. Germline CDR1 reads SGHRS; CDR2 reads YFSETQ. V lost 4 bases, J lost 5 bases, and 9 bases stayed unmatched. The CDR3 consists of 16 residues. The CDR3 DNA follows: TGCGCCAGCAGCGCCCCGGGTAGCGGGGGGAACAATGAGCAGTTCTTC. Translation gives CASSAPGSGGNNEQFF.

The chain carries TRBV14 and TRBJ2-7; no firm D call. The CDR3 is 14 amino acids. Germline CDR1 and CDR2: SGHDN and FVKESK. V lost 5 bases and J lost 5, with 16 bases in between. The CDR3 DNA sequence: TGTGCCAGCAGCTCCAGTTACGTGAGACACGAGCAGTACTTC. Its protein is CASSSSYVRHEQYF.

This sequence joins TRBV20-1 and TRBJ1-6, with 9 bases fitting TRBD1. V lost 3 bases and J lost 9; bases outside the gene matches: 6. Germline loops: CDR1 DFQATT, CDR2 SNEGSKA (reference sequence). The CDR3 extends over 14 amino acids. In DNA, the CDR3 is TGCAGTGCTAGGACGGGACAGGGAGGTTCACCCCTCCACTTT. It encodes CSARTGQGGSPLHF.

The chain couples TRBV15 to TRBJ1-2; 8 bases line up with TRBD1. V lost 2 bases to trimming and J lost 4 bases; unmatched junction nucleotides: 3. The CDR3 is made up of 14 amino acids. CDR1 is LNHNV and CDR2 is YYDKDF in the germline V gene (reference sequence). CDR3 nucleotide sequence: TGTGCCACCAGCAGAACAGGGGGAGGCTATGGCTACACCTTC. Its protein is CATSRTGGGYGYTF.

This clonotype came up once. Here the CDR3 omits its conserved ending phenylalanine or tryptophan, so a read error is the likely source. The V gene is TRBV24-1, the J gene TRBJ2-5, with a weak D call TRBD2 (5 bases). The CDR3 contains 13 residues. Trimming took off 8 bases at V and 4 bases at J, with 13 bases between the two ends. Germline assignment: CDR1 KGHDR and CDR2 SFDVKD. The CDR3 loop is CATKGRTSETQYL. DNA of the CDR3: TGTGCCACCAAAGGCAGGACTTCAGAGACCCAGTACCTC.

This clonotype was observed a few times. The DNA of the CDR3 is TGTGCCAGCATACGGGGGGGCATGTCCAATTCACCCCTCCACTTT. Its translation is CASIRGGMSNSPLHF. The V and J genes are TRBV2 and TRBJ1-6; TRBD1 is a possible D gene (6 bases). The CDR3 totals 15 residues. V was cut by 7 bases and J by 7 bases, with 17 bases left in between. CDR1 is SNHLY, CDR2 FYNNEI, per germline.

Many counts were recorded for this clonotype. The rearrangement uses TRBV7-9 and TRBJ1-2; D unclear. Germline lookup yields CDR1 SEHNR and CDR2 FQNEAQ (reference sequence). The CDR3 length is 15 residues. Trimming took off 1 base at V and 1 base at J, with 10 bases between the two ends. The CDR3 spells CASSLGAGINYGYTF. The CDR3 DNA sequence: TGTGCCAGCAGCTTAGGGGCAGGAATTAACTATGGCTACACCTTC.

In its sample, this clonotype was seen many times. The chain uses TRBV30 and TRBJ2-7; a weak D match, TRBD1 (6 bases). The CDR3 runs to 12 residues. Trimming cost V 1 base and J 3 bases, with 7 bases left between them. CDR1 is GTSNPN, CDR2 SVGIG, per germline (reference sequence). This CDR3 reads CAWSAQGYEQYF. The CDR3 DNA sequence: TGTGCCTGGAGTGCACAGGGCTACGAGCAGTACTTC.

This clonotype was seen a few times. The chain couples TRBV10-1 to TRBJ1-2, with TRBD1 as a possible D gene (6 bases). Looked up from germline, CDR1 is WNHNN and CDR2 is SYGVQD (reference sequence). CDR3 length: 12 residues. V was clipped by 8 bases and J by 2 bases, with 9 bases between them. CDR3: CASPTGNYGYTF. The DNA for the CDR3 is TGCGCCAGCCCGACAGGCAACTATGGCTACACCTTC.

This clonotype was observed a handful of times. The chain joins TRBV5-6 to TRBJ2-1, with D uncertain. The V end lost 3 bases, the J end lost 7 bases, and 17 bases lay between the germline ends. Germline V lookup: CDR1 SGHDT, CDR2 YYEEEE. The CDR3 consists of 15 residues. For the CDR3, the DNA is TGTGCCAGCAGCTACAACCTGCTGCCGACGAATGAGCAGTTCTTC. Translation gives CASSYNLLPTNEQFF.

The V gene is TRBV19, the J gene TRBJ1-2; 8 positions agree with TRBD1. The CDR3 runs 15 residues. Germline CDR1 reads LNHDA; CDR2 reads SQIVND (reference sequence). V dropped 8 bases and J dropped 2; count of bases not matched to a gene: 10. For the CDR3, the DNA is TGTGCCAGTGCACCGCCCAGGACAGGGAACTATGGCTACACCTTC. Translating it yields CASAPPRTGNYGYTF.

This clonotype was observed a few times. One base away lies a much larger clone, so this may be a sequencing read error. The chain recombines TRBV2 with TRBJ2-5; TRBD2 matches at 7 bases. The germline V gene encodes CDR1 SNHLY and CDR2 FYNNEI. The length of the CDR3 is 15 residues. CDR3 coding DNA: TGCGCCAGCAGCCAAGGAGGCGGGGGTCAAGAGACCCAGTACTTC. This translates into CASSQGGGGQETQYF. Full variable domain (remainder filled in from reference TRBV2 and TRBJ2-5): EPEVTQTPSHQVTQMGQEVILRCVPISNHLYFYWYRQILGQKVEFLVSFYNNEISEKSEIFDDQFSVERPDGSNFTLKIRSTKLEDSAMYFCASSQGGGGQETQYFGPGTRLLVL.

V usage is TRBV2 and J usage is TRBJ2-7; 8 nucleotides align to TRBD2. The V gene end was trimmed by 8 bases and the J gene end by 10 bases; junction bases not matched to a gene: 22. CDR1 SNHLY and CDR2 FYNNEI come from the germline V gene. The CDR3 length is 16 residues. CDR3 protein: CASRGLAPGGLETQYV. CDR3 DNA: TGTGCCAGCCGTGGCCTGGCCCCGGGGGGGCTAGAGACCCAGTACGTC.

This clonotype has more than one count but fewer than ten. The CDR3: CAISVEGNEQFF. The DNA for the CDR3 is TGTGCCATCAGTGTGGAGGGAAATGAGCAGTTCTTC. The chain carries TRBV10-3 and TRBJ2-1; tentative D call: TRBD2 (6 bases). Trimming stripped 4 bases from V and 7 bases from J, with 8 bases between. Germline V CDR1 and CDR2: ENHRY, SYGVKD. The CDR3 sequence is 12 residues long.

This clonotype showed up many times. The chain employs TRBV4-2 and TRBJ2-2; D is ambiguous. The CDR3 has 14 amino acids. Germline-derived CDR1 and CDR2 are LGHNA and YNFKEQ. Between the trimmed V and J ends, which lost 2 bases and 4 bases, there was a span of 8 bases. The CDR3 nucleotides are TGTGCCAGCAGCCAATTTTCTGGCACCGGGGAGCTGTTTTTT. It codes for CASSQFSGTGELFF.

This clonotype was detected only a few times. For the CDR3, the DNA is TGTGCCAGCAGCCCAGGACAGGGCTCTGAAGCTTTCTTT. Amino acid sequence: CASSPGQGSEAFF. The chain joins TRBV5-6 to TRBJ1-1; TRBD1 matches at 8 bases. The CDR3 length is 13 residues. The V gene end was trimmed by 4 bases and the J gene end by 6 bases; junction bases not matched to a gene: 5. Germline values: CDR1 SGHDT, CDR2 YYEEEE.

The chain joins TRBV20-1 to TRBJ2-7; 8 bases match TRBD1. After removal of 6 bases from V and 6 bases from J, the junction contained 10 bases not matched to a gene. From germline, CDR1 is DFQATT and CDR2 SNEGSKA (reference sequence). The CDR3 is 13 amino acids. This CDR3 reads CSAHPRGRAEQYF. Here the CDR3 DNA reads TGCAGTGCCCACCCCAGGGGGCGCGCCGAGCAGTACTTC.

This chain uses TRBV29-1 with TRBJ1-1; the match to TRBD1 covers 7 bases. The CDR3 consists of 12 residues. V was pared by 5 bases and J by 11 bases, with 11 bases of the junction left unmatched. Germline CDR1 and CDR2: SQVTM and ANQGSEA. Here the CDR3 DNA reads TGCAGCGTTAAAACAGGGGAGCGGCCGGCTTTCTTT. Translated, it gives CSVKTGERPAFF. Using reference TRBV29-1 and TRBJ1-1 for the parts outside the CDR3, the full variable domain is SAVISQKPSRDICQRGTSLTIQCQVDSQVTMMFWYRQQPGQSLTLIATANQGSEATYESGFVIDKFPISRPNLTFSTLTVSNMSPEDSSIYLCSVKTGERPAFFGQGTRLTVV.

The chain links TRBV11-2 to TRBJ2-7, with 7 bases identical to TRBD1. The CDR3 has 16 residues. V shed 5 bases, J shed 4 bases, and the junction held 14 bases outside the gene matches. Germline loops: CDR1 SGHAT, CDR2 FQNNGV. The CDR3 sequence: CASSPYPGTVLYEQYF. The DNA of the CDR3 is TGTGCCAGCAGCCCGTACCCCGGGACAGTGCTTTACGAGCAGTACTTC.

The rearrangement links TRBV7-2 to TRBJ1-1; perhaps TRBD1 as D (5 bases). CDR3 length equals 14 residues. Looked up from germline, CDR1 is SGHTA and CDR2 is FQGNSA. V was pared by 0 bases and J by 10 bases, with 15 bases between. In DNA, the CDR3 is TGTGCCAGCAGCTTAGCAACAGGATACGGGGGAGCTTTCTTT. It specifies CASSLATGYGGAFF.

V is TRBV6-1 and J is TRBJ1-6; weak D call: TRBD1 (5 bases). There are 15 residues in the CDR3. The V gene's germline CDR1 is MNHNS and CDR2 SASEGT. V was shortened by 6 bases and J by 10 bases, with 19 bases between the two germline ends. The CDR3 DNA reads TGTGCCAGCAGCCCCTCCAGGGCCTTACGCTCACCCCTCCACTTT. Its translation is CASSPSRALRSPLHF.

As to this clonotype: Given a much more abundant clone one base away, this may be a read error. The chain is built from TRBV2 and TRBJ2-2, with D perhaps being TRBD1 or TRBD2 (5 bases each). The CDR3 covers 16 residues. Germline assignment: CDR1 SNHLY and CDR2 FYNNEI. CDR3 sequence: CASRREEGLITGELVF. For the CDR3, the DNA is TGTGCCAGCAGACGCGAAGAGGGGCTGATCACCGGGGAGCTGGTTTTT.

Written as DNA, the CDR3 is TGTGCCAGCAGTGTGGGACTAGCGGGGGGTCCCTACAATGAGCAGTTCTTC. Its protein product is CASSVGLAGGPYNEQFF. The rearrangement joins TRBV27 to TRBJ2-1; 15 nucleotides align to TRBD2. After removal of 5 bases from V and 2 bases from J, the junction contained 4 bases not matched to a gene. Germline CDR1 reads MNHEY; CDR2 reads SMNVEV (reference sequence). This CDR3 comprises 17 residues.

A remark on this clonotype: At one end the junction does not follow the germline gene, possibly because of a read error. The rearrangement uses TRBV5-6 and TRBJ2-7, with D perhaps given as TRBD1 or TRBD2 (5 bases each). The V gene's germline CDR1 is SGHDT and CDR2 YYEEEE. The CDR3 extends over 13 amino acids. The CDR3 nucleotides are TGCGCCAGCGGACGAGGGGCGAGCTACGAGCAGTACTTC. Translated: CASGRGASYEQYF.

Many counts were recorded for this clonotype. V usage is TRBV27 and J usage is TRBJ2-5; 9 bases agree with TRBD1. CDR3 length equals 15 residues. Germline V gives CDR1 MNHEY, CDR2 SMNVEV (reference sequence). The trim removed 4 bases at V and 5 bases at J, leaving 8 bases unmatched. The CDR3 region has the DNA TGTGCCAGCAGTTCCGGGGACAGGGAGCCTGAGACCCAGTACTTC. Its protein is CASSSGDREPETQYF.